These 3 T cell receptor beta chains share one sample of origin, sequenced in a study of T cells in Graves' hyperthyroidism and ophthalmopathy. Amplification of TCR beta CDR3 regions used RNA as the template. HTBI primers were employed in a first-round RT-PCR of the TCR CDR3. TCRdb used MiXCR to reprocess the multiplex PCR reads, holding one entry per CDR3 protein. This table has nearly 600,000 distinct CDR3 sequences, 11% to 15% appearing once. The sample consisted of blood. The source is a woman aged 18-29 years with Graves' ophthalmopathy.

This rearrangement joins TRBV6-1 to TRBJ2-7, with 9 bases lining up with TRBD1. Unmatched junction bases numbered 8, after V lost 7 bases and J lost 7 bases. CDR1 and CDR2 from the germline V gene are MNHNS and SASEGT. The CDR3 loop spans 13 amino acids. The CDR3 sequence is CASKYGTGWEQYF. The CDR3 DNA sequence: TGTGCCAGCAAATACGGGACAGGGTGGGAGCAGTACTTC.

This clonotype was seen at least ten times. The gene calls are TRBV18 and TRBJ2-1; possible D gene TRBD2, 5 bases. The germline CDR1 and CDR2 sequences are KGHSH and LQKENI. The CDR3 length is 15 residues. Between the trimmed V and J ends, which lost 0 bases and 10 bases, there was a span of 16 bases. CDR3 nucleotide sequence: TGTGCCAGCTCACCACCGCCTAGCCCCTCGGGGGAGCAGTTCTTC. Translation: CASSPPPSPSGEQFF.

The sample holds a few counts of this clonotype. The chain links TRBV4-2 to TRBJ1-1; 8 positions agree with TRBD1. The V gene end was trimmed by 3 bases and the J gene end by 12 bases; junction bases not matched to a gene: 12. Germline loops: CDR1 LGHNA, CDR2 YNFKEQ. The CDR3 consists of 14 residues. The CDR3 DNA is TGTGCCAGCAGCCAGGATCAGGACAGGGCGTCGTCTTTCTTT. Protein sequence: CASSQDQDRASSFF.